A single sample is the source of the 18 T cell receptor beta chains below, sequenced in a study of T cells after yellow fever vaccination. TCRdb used MiXCR to reprocess the 5' RACE reads, holding one entry per CDR3 protein. The sample includes about 300,000 distinct CDR3 sequences, almost 4% of them seen just once. The source was PBMCs, collected 5 days after the yellow fever booster vaccination. The receptors stem from a man between 18 and 29 years old who received the YFV17D yellow fever vaccine.

This clonotype was picked up many times. The CDR3 DNA reads TGTGCCAGCAGCACAGGGTACAACCAGCCCCAGCATTTT. This sequence encodes CASSTGYNQPQHF. The chain joins TRBV6-5 to TRBJ1-5, with TRBD1 as a possible D gene (6 bases). V lost 6 bases and J 7 bases, leaving 13 bases between the germline ends. The CDR3 sequence is 13 residues long. Germline CDR1 is MNHEY and CDR2 is SVGAGI.

The chain carries TRBV27 and TRBJ1-5; D is undetermined. This CDR3 spans 13 amino acids. CDR1 is MNHEY, CDR2 SMNVEV, per germline (reference sequence). Trimming removed 3 bases at V and 6 bases at J, with 9 bases between. The CDR3 nucleotides read TGTGCCAGCAGTTTTATCCCCGGTCAGCCCCAGCATTTT. Its translation: CASSFIPGQPQHF.

This clonotype showed up just a few times. J is TRBJ2-5 and V is TRBV5-4; no definite D call. V dropped 6 bases and J dropped 5 bases, with 20 bases sitting between them. The CDR3 spans 15 residues. From germline, CDR1 is SGHNT and CDR2 YYREEE (reference sequence). CDR3 amino acids: CASTRTQDTSETQYF. CDR3 sequence (DNA): TGTGCCAGCACCCGAACACAAGACACCTCGGAGACCCAGTACTTC. Using reference TRBV5-4 and TRBJ2-5 for the parts outside the CDR3, the full variable domain is ETGVTQSPTHLIKTRGQQVTLRCSSQSGHNTVSWYQQALGQGPQFIFQYYREEENGRGNFPPRFSGLQFPNYSSELNVNALELDDSALYLCASTRTQDTSETQYFGPGTRLLVL.

The chain couples TRBV30 to TRBJ2-1; TRBD1 might be the D (6 bases). The CDR3 runs to 14 residues. The germline CDR1 and CDR2 sequences are GTSNPN and SVGIG (reference sequence). Trimming pared 4 bases from V and 8 bases from J, leaving 18 bases between. The CDR3 loop reads CAWTTGSRVDEQFF. The CDR3 coding sequence is TGTGCCTGGACCACAGGGAGTAGAGTGGATGAGCAGTTCTTC.

The chain carries TRBV30 and TRBJ2-2; D may match TRBD1 or TRBD2 (6 bases each). The V gene's germline CDR1 is GTSNPN and CDR2 SVGIG (reference sequence). The CDR3 is made up of 14 amino acids. V shed 0 bases and J shed 5 bases, with 10 bases lying between them. The CDR3 region is CAWSVGAGTGELFF. The CDR3 DNA reads as TGTGCCTGGAGTGTGGGGGCGGGGACCGGGGAGCTGTTTTTT.

The V call is TRBV12-3 or TRBV12-4, the J call TRBJ1-6; 8 bases fit TRBD1. This CDR3 is 14 amino acids long. Unmatched junction bases numbered 3, after V lost 3 bases and J lost 8 bases. This CDR3 reads CASSFQGAYSPLHF. In nucleotides, the CDR3 is TGTGCCAGCAGTTTTCAGGGGGCCTATTCACCCCTCCACTTT.

This clonotype has more than one count but fewer than ten. The gene calls are TRBV7-9 and TRBJ1-6, with a possible D match to TRBD1 (5 bases). The CDR3 has 13 residues. The V gene lost 2 bases and the J gene lost 14 bases, with 13 bases spanning the gap. CDR1 and CDR2 (germline): SEHNR, FQNEAQ (reference sequence). The CDR3 DNA is TGTGCCAGCAGCTTACGCGGGGGAGAAACCCTCCACTTT. Encoded protein: CASSLRGGETLHF.

At least ten counts were recorded for this clonotype. The chain employs TRBV7-9 and TRBJ1-6; weak D call: TRBD1 (5 bases). This CDR3 is built from 13 residues. Looked up from germline, CDR1 is SEHNR and CDR2 is FQNEAQ (reference sequence). V gave up 3 bases and J gave up 13 bases, with 13 bases separating them. CDR3 region: CASSFTTQGPLHF. For the CDR3, the DNA is TGTGCCAGCAGCTTCACCACCCAGGGCCCCCTCCACTTT. Full variable domain (rest looked up from reference TRBV7-9 and TRBJ1-6): DTGVSQNPRHKITKRGQNVTFRCDPISEHNRLYWYRQTLGQGPEFLTYFQNEAQLEKSRLLSDRFSAERPKGSFSTLEIQRTEQGDSAMYLCASSFTTQGPLHFGNGTRLTVT.

This clonotype was counted ten times or more. J is TRBJ1-4 and V is TRBV7-9; D is unclear. V gave up 3 bases and J gave up 8 bases, with 22 bases separating them. CDR1 and CDR2 from the germline V gene are SEHNR and FQNEAQ (reference sequence). The CDR3 contains 17 residues. The CDR3 loop reads CASSFPIELQNREKLFF. CDR3 coding DNA: TGTGCCAGCAGCTTCCCCATTGAATTACAAAATAGGGAAAAACTGTTTTTT.

This clonotype was seen repeatedly, ten times or more. This chain uses TRBV5-6 with TRBJ1-6, with D possibly being TRBD1 (6 bases). Trimming took 4 bases from V and 3 from J, leaving 17 bases between them. Germline V gene sequence: CDR1 SGHDT, CDR2 YYEEEE. The CDR3 runs 17 residues. As DNA, the CDR3 is TGTGCCAGCAGCCTTAGAGACAGGAGACTCTATAATTCACCCCTCCACTTT. Translated: CASSLRDRRLYNSPLHF.

At least ten counts were recorded for this clonotype. This chain links TRBV5-1 with TRBJ2-1; D gene uncertain. The length of the CDR3 is 15 residues. The germline V gene has CDR1 SGHRS and CDR2 YFSETQ. Trimming cost V 4 bases and J 0 bases, with 11 bases left between them. The CDR3: CASSIARSSYNEQFF. CDR3 sequence (DNA): TGCGCCAGCAGCATCGCGAGGAGCTCCTACAATGAGCAGTTCTTC.

This clonotype was observed a handful of times. This chain uses TRBV6-6 with TRBJ1-5; D might be TRBD1 (5 bases). Trimming left V 5 bases short and J 8 bases short, with 16 bases between. The CDR3 is 14 residues long. The V gene's germline CDR1 is MNHNY and CDR2 SVGAGI (reference sequence). As DNA, the CDR3 is TGTGCCAGCAGTACGGGGGGAAGGCAGGAGCCCCAGCATTTT. This codes for CASSTGGRQEPQHF.

The table lists this clonotype with a few counts. The J gene is TRBJ1-1, the V gene TRBV19, with a tentative D call TRBD1 (5 bases). The CDR3 length is 12 residues. The germline V gene encodes CDR1 LNHDA and CDR2 SQIVND (reference sequence). V gave up 7 bases and J gave up 5 bases, with 11 bases separating them. CDR3 in DNA: TGTGCCAGTATCCGATGGGGGACTGAAGCTTTCTTT. This gives the protein CASIRWGTEAFF.

This clonotype was seen a handful of times. The chain has TRBV6-2 or TRBV6-3 and TRBJ2-7; 9 bases map to TRBD2. V shed 5 bases and J 0 bases; nucleotides not matched to a gene: 2. CDR3 length: 14 amino acids. Germline CDR1 and CDR2: MNHEY and SVGEGT. CDR3 sequence (DNA): TGTGCCAGCAGTCGTAGCGGGAGCTCCTACGAGCAGTACGTC. It specifies CASSRSGSSYEQYV.

This clonotype was recorded a few times. The chain carries TRBV4-3 and TRBJ2-5, with 8 positions matching TRBD1. Looked up from germline, CDR1 is LGHNA and CDR2 is YSLEER. J lost 1 base, V lost 8 bases, and 21 bases had no gene match. The length of the CDR3 is 19 residues. The CDR3 DNA is TGCGCCAGCCGTTCAGGGGGCAGGAGAATTAAACGGGGCCAAGAGACCCAGTACTTC. Amino acids: CASRSGGRRIKRGQETQYF.

This clonotype showed up many times. The rearrangement links TRBV20-1 to TRBJ1-5; a weak D match, TRBD1 (5 bases). The CDR3 sequence is 12 residues long. The V and J ends lost 7 bases and 8 bases respectively, with 15 bases between them. CDR1 DFQATT and CDR2 SNEGSKA come from the germline V gene (reference sequence). The chain's CDR3 is CSVAGRTEPQHF. The CDR3 region has the DNA TGCAGTGTTGCGGGACGCACGGAGCCCCAGCATTTT.

This clonotype has at least ten counts. This rearrangement joins TRBV6-2 or TRBV6-3 to TRBJ2-3; no clear D. V lost 2 bases and J lost 2, with 5 bases in between. Germline V CDR1 and CDR2: MNHEY, SVGEGT. The CDR3 is made up of 13 amino acids. CDR3 in amino acids: CASSYRFTDTQYF. The CDR3 DNA sequence: TGTGCCAGCAGTTACCGTTTCACAGATACGCAGTATTTT.

This clonotype was recorded many times. The V and J genes are TRBV7-2 and TRBJ1-6, with D perhaps TRBD1 (5 bases). Looked up from germline, CDR1 is SGHTA and CDR2 is FQGNSA. Trimming shortened V by 1 base and J by 5 bases, and 12 bases separated the two germline ends. The CDR3 runs to 16 residues. The DNA for the CDR3 is TGTGCCAGCAGCTTAGGCGGGGGGAGAGATAATTCACCCCTCCACTTT. Amino acids: CASSLGGGRDNSPLHF.